This T cell receptor beta chain was observed in a study of CD8 T cells in ankylosing spondylitis. With regard to this clonotype: This could be a read error, since a much larger clone is one nucleotide away.

CDR3 length: 14 residues. Looked up from germline, CDR1 is DFQATT and CDR2 is SNEGSKA (reference sequence). The V end was cut by 3 bases, the J end by 5 bases, with 14 bases between. TCRdb redid the calling of the 5' RACE reads with MiXCR, one entry per CDR3 protein. This repertoire shows 200,000 to 250,000 distinct CDR3 sequences, under 35% found once; its top ten account for around 4.4%. The sample was blood, either unsorted or a sorted T cell fraction (not recorded which). The origin of this receptor is a male donor with ankylosing spondylitis or in good health (not recorded which). The chain is built from TRBV20-1 and TRBJ1-5; D not resolved. The CDR3 is CSASLELTDQPQHF. The DNA of the CDR3 is TGCAGTGCTAGCCTGGAACTAACCGATCAGCCCCAGCATTTT.